This T cell receptor (beta chain) stems from a study of shared clonotypes between healthy human individuals. About the study: A couple of women and a few men aged 18 to 49 made up the donors.

Produced via immunoSEQ multiplex PCR; TCRdb's table is partial and in-frame only. Here the sample spans over a million clones, around 95% being singletons. Germline loops: CDR1 SQVTM, CDR2 ANQGSEA. Trimming stripped 1 base from V and 3 bases from J, with 9 bases between. This CDR3 comprises 13 residues. The sequencing input was naive CD4+ T cells sorted from blood. Subset given: CD45RA+ positively selected. The rearrangement joins TRBV29-1 to TRBJ1-1; D may be TRBD1 (6 bases). This TCR came from a man between 25 and 39 years old in good health. The CDR3 nucleotides read TGCAGCGTTGAAGCAGGACAGTACACTGAAGCTTTCTTT. Amino acids: CSVEAGQYTEAFF.